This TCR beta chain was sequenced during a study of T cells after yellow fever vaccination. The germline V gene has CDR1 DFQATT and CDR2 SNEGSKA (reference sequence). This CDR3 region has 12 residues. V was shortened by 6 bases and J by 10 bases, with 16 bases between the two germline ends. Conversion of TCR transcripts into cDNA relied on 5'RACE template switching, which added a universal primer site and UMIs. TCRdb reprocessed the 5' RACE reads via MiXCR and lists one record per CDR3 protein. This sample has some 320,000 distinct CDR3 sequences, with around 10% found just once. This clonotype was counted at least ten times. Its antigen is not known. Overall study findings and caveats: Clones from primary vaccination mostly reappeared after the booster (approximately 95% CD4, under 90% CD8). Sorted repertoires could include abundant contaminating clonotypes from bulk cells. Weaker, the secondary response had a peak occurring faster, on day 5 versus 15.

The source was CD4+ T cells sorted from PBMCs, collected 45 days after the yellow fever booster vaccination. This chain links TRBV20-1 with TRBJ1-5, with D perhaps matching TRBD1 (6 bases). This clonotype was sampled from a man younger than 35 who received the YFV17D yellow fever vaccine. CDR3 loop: CSARGSLAPQHF. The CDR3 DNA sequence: TGCAGTGCGAGGGGGTCCCTTGCTCCCCAGCATTTT.